This note documents a single T cell receptor beta chain sequence. Combining a sample-barcoded 5' primer with a J-beta primer mix, a second PCR ran for about 7 to 11 cycles. TCRdb re-called the 5' RACE reads with MiXCR, one entry per CDR3 protein. The profile shows some 900,000 distinct CDR3 sequences, 29% of them singletons. This sample stems from a study of blood T cells in healthy people across ages. CDR3 length equals 11 residues. The receptor's source is a woman of 80 years or more in good health. Sequences were obtained from blood. This sequence joins TRBV21-1 and TRBJ1-2. TRBV21-1 is described as a pseudogene. The CDR3 loop is CARHRNYGYTF. In nucleotides, the CDR3 is TGTGCCCGACACCGTAACTATGGCTACACCTTC.